These 17 T cell receptor beta chains were all obtained from the same sample, sequenced in a study of regulatory T cells in long-lasting Graves disease. This sample's time point: persistent/refractory GD, antithyroid drugs over 5 years with positive TRAb. Researchers made the TCR library from RNA that was extracted from PBMCs. Through Arm-PCR of CDR3 regions and iRepertoire HTBI primers, TCR beta libraries were built. TCRdb analysed the multiplex PCR reads with MiXCR anew, one entry per CDR3 protein. The data show 700,000 or so distinct CDR3 sequences, approximately 31% seen once. Source: peripheral blood mononuclear cells (PBMCs), taken when the disease was refractory, from a patient treated with antithyroid drugs. These receptors all come from a female donor with Graves disease.

This clonotype was seen only once. The rearrangement links TRBV5-6 to TRBJ1-5; D gene ambiguous. Germline V gene lookup returns CDR1 SGHDT and CDR2 YYEEEE. Trimming shortened V by 1 base and J by 0 bases, and 11 bases separated the two germline ends. The CDR3 runs 16 residues. CDR3 nucleotides: TGTGCCAGCAGCTTGAACGGCGGAACTAGCAATCAGCCCCAGCATTTT. Its translation is CASSLNGGTSNQPQHF.

The chain joins TRBV19 to TRBJ1-5; 12 bases match TRBD1. Germline assignment: CDR1 LNHDA and CDR2 SQIVND (reference sequence). Trimming cost V 2 bases and J 3 bases; bases outside gene matches: 8. The CDR3 has 18 amino acids. The CDR3 nucleotides are TGTGCCAGTAGTATAAGGGACAGGGGGCGGGTTTCCAATCAGCCCCAGCATTTT. Translation: CASSIRDRGRVSNQPQHF.

The genes are TRBV20-1 and TRBJ1-2; D is ambiguous. The CDR3 is 11 amino acids. The ends were cut back, 3 bases at V and 6 bases at J, with 8 bases in the middle. Germline V gene lookup returns CDR1 DFQATT and CDR2 SNEGSKA (reference sequence). CDR3 sequence (DNA): TGCAGTGCTAGTTTAGGGAATGGCTACACCTTC. This sequence encodes CSASLGNGYTF.

The chain recombines TRBV28 with TRBJ1-1, with no clear D. CDR3 size: 11 residues. Deletions cut 8 bases from V and 1 base from J, with 5 bases between. Looked up from germline, CDR1 is MDHEN and CDR2 is SYDVKM. DNA of the CDR3: TGTGCCAGCCTTTCGAACACTGAAGCTTTCTTT. It translates to CASLSNTEAFF.

This clonotype was observed a few times. This chain joins TRBV7-2 and TRBJ2-5; 10 bases line up with TRBD2. Germline V CDR1 and CDR2: SGHTA, FQGNSA. This CDR3 contains 16 residues. Losses at the gene ends were 5 bases for V and 1 base for J; bases not matched to a gene: 7. CDR3 coding DNA: TGTGCCAGCAGCGCTTGGACTAGCGGAGCCCAAGAGACCCAGTACTTC. Translating it yields CASSAWTSGAQETQYF.

The V gene is TRBV11-2, the J gene TRBJ2-7; 9 bases fit TRBD2. The CDR3 has 15 amino acids. The germline V gene has CDR1 SGHAT and CDR2 FQNNGV. Trimming took 6 bases from V and 4 from J; bases not matched to a gene: 10. CDR3 region: CASRRPGTSLYEQYF. The DNA for the CDR3 is TGTGCCAGCAGGCGTCCCGGGACTAGCTTGTACGAGCAGTACTTC.

Turning to this clonotype: This sequence may be a read error, since a much larger clone differs from it by one base. Given the absence of the conserved phenylalanine or tryptophan at the CDR3 end, a read error is likely. The rearrangement links TRBV2 to TRBJ1-1; no clear D. This CDR3 contains 18 residues. Germline CDR1 and CDR2: SNHLY and FYNNEI. V lost 0 bases and J 1 base, leaving 18 bases between the germline ends. The CDR3 DNA reads TGTGCCAGCAGTGAAGCGCGCGGCCGATTAGCGGGGAACACTGAAGCTTTCTCT. Its translation: CASSEARGRLAGNTEAFS.

This clonotype has a count of ten or more. This chain uses TRBV11-2 with TRBJ1-5, with D hard to call. CDR3 length: 15 amino acids. Germline V gene lookup returns CDR1 SGHAT and CDR2 FQNNGV. Trimming took 2 bases from V and 0 from J, leaving 8 bases between them. The CDR3 nucleotides read TGTGCCAGCAGCTTAACGGACGGTAGCAATCAGCCCCAGCATTTT. Amino acid sequence: CASSLTDGSNQPQHF.

This clonotype was counted between two and nine times. The CDR3 loop reads CASSSLTDEAFF. CDR3 nucleotide sequence: TGCGCCAGCAGCTCCCTGACAGATGAAGCTTTCTTT. The chain joins TRBV5-1 to TRBJ1-1; TRBD1 might be the D (5 bases). This CDR3 comprises 12 residues. Germline V gives CDR1 SGHRS, CDR2 YFSETQ. Trimming cost V 3 bases and J 7 bases, with 10 bases left between them. The full variable domain, completed using reference TRBV5-1 and TRBJ1-1, is KAGVTQTPRYLIKTRGQQVTLSCSPISGHRSVSWYQQTPGQGLQFLFEYFSETQRNKGNFPGRFSGRQFSNSRSEMNVSTLELGDSALYLCASSSLTDEAFFGQGTRLTVV.

In the case of this clonotype: A much larger clone differs by one base, so this may be a read error. The chain links TRBV6-2 or TRBV6-3 to TRBJ1-2; D call uncertain. Germline V gene lookup returns CDR1 MNHEY and CDR2 SVGEGT. V lost 7 bases and J 7 bases, leaving 16 bases between the germline ends. The CDR3 has 13 residues. The CDR3 sequence: CASIPVEEGGYTF. For the CDR3, the DNA is TGTGCCAGCATCCCGGTGGAGGAAGGTGGCTACACCTTC.

This clonotype was detected a few times. This sequence joins TRBV29-1 and TRBJ2-5; D is ambiguous. The germline CDR1 and CDR2 sequences are SQVTM and ANQGSEA. V was shortened by 1 base and J by 2 bases, with 14 bases between the two germline ends. This CDR3 region has 15 residues. The CDR3 is CSVEGTFRKQETQYF. The CDR3 DNA reads as TGCAGCGTTGAAGGTACATTCCGAAAACAAGAGACCCAGTACTTC.

This clonotype was seen ten or more times. This chain uses TRBV11-1 with TRBJ2-7, with D possibly TRBD2 on 6 matching bases. Germline V gene lookup returns CDR1 SGHAT and CDR2 FQDESV (reference sequence). This CDR3 is built from 16 residues. V was trimmed by 5 bases and J by 2 bases, leaving 19 bases between them. CDR3 nucleotides: TGTGCCAGCAGCCCACAGACGGGGGACTTCGCCTACGAGCAGTACTTC. Residues: CASSPQTGDFAYEQYF.

The V call is TRBV2, the J call TRBJ1-2; maybe TRBD1 (5 bases). V gave up 6 bases and J gave up 3 bases, with 11 bases separating them. This CDR3 has 13 amino acids. CDR1 SNHLY and CDR2 FYNNEI come from the germline V gene. The CDR3 reads CASRIAGDYGYTF. The CDR3 nucleotides are TGTGCCAGCAGAATAGCGGGGGACTATGGCTACACCTTC.

This chain links TRBV4-1 with TRBJ2-4, with 7 positions matching TRBD1. The germline V gene encodes CDR1 MGHRA and CDR2 YSYEKL. Trimming took 2 bases from V and 1 from J; bases not matched to a gene: 8. The length of the CDR3 is 17 residues. The chain's CDR3 is CASSQPGQLPAKNIQYF. Here the CDR3 DNA reads TGCGCCAGCAGCCAACCGGGACAGCTACCCGCCAAAAACATTCAGTACTTC.

In this sample, this clonotype turned up a few times. V gene TRBV20-1 combines with J gene TRBJ2-1, with 8 nucleotides matching TRBD1. Germline CDR1 is DFQATT and CDR2 is SNEGSKA (reference sequence). This CDR3 contains 18 residues. Germline trimming cut 5 bases from V and 1 base from J; bases unmatched to any gene: 16. The CDR3 coding sequence is TGCAGTGCTTCAAACAGGGGGAACCGGGAAAGATCCTACAATGAGCAGTTCTTC. Amino acids: CSASNRGNRERSYNEQFF.

The chain joins TRBV25-1 to TRBJ2-2; D unresolved. The CDR3 consists of 15 residues. The ends were cut back, 5 bases at V and 2 bases at J, with 12 bases in the middle. Germline V lookup: CDR1 MGHDK, CDR2 SYGVNS. CDR3 region: CASSSLVGNTGELFF. CDR3 coding DNA: TGTGCCAGCAGTAGTTTGGTGGGAAACACCGGGGAGCTGTTTTTT.

This clonotype was seen more than once but under ten times. The CDR3 DNA reads as TGTGCCAGCAGCCAAGAGCGGTACACTGAAGCTTTCTTT. This sequence encodes CASSQERYTEAFF. The rearrangement links TRBV4-2 to TRBJ1-1, with D hard to call. Germline-derived CDR1 and CDR2 are LGHNA and YNFKEQ. The ends were cut back, 0 bases at V and 3 bases at J, with 5 bases in the middle. This CDR3 is 13 amino acids long.